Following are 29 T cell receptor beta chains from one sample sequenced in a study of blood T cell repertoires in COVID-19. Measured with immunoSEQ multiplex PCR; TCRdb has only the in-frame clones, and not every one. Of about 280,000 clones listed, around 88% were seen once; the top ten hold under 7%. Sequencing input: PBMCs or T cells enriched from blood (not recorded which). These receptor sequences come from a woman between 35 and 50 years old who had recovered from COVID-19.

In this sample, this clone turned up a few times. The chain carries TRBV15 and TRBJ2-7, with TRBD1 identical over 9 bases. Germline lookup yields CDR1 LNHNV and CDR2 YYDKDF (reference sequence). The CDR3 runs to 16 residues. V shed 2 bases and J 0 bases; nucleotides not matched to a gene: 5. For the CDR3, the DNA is TGTGCCACCAGCAGAACTAAGACAGGGGGCTCCTACGAGCAGTACTTC. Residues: CATSRTKTGGSYEQYF.

CDR3 nucleotides: TGTGCCAGCAGCTTGAAGGTCCAGCGGGAGAGCCATGAGCAGTTCTTC. Translated, it gives CASSLKVQRESHEQFF. V usage is TRBV5-4 and J usage is TRBJ2-1; 8 nucleotides line up with TRBD2. V shed 1 base and J 8 bases; nucleotides not matched to a gene: 11. From germline, CDR1 is SGHNT and CDR2 YYREEE (reference sequence). CDR3 size: 16 residues.

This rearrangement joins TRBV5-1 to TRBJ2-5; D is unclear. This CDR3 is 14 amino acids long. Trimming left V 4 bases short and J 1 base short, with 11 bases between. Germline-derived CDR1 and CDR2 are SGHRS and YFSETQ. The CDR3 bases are TGCGCCAGCAGCGAAGGTGGAGTCCAAGAGACCCAGTACTTC. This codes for CASSEGGVQETQYF. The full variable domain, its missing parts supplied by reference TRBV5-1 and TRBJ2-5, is KAGVTQTPRYLIKTRGQQVTLSCSPISGHRSVSWYQQTPGQGLQFLFEYFSETQRNKGNFPGRFSGRQFSNSRSEMNVSTLELGDSALYLCASSEGGVQETQYFGPGTRLLVL.

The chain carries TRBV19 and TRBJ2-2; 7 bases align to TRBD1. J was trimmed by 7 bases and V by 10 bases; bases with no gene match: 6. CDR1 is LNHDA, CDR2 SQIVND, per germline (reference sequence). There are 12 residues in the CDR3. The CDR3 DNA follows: TGTGCCACCGACAGGGCCGGCGGGGAGCTGTTTTTT. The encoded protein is CATDRAGGELFF. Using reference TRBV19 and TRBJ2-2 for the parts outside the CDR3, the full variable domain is DGGITQSPKYLFRKEGQNVTLSCEQNLNHDAMYWYRQDPGQGLRLIYYSQIVNDFQKGDIAEGYSVSREKKESFPLTVTSAQKNPTAFYLCATDRAGGELFFGEGSRLTVL.

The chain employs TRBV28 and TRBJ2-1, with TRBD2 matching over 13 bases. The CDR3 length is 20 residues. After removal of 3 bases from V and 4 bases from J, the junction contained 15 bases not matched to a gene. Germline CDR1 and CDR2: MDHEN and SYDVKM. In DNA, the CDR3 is TGTGCCAGCAGTTTGGGACTAGCGGGAAGGAAAGGGAGATTGTACAATGAGCAGTTCTTC. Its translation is CASSLGLAGRKGRLYNEQFF.

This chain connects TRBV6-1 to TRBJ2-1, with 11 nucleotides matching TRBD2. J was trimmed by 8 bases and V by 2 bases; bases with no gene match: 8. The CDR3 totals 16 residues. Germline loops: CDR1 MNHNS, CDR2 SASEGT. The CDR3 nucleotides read TGTGCCAGCAGTGAATCAGTAGCGGGAGGGGGACATGAGCAGTTCTTC. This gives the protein CASSESVAGGGHEQFF.

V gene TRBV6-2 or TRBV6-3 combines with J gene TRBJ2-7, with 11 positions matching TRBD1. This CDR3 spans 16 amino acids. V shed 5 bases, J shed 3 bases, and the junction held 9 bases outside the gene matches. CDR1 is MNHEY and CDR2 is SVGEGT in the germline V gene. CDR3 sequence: CASSTPGTGGLYEQYF. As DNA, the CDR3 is TGTGCCAGCAGTACTCCCGGGACAGGGGGGCTCTACGAGCAGTACTTC.

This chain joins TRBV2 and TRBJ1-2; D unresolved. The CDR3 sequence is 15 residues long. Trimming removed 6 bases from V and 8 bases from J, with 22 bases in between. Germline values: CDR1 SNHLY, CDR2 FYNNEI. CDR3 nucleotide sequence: TGTGCCAGCAGCGTTCTATCCGGGCTCGGAGGGGGCTACACCTTC. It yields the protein CASSVLSGLGGGYTF.

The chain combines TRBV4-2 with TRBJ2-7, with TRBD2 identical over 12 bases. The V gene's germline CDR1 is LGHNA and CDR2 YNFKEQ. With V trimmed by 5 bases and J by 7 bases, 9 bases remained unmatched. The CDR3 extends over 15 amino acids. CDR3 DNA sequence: TGTGCCAGCAGCTATTCTAGCGGGAGGGCCGGGGAGCAGTACTTC. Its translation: CASSYSSGRAGEQYF.

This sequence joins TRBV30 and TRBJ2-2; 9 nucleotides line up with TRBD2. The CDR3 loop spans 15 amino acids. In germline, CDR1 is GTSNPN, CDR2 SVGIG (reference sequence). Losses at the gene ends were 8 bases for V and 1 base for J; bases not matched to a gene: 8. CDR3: CALSTSGLNTGELFF. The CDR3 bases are TGTGCCCTCTCGACTAGCGGTTTGAACACCGGGGAGCTGTTTTTT.

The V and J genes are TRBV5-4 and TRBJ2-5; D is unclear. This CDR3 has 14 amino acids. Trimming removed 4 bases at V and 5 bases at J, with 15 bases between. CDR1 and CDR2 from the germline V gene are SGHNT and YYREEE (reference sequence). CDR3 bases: TGTGCCAGCAGCCGCGATAAGACCGGGGAGACCCAGTACTTC. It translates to CASSRDKTGETQYF.

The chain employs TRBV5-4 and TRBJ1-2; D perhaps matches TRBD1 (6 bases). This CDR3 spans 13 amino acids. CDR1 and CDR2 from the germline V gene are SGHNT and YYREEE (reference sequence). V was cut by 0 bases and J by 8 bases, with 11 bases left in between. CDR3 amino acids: CASSLGGRGGYTF. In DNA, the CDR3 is TGTGCCAGCAGCTTGGGGGGGCGAGGCGGCTACACCTTC. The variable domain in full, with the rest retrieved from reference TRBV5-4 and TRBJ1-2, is ETGVTQSPTHLIKTRGQQVTLRCSSQSGHNTVSWYQQALGQGPQFIFQYYREEENGRGNFPPRFSGLQFPNYSSELNVNALELDDSALYLCASSLGGRGGYTFGSGTRLTVV.

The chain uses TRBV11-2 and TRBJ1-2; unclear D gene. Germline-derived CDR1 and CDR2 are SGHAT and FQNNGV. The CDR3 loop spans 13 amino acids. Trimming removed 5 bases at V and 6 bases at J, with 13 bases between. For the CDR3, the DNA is TGTGCCAGCAGCATGCGACGAGGCGATGGCTACACCTTC. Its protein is CASSMRRGDGYTF.

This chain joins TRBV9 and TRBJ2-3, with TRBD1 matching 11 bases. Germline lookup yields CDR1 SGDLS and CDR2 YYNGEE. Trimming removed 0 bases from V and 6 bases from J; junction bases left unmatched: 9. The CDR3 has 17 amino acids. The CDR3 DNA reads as TGTGCCAGCAGCGTAGCTACTGGGACAGGGGGTTGGGATACGCAGTATTTT. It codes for CASSVATGTGGWDTQYF.

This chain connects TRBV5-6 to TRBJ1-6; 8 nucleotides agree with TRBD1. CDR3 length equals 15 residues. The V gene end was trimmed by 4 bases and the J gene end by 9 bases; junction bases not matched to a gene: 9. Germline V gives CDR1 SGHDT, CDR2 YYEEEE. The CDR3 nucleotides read TGTGCCAGCAGCCAGTTGGACAGGGTCGGTTCACCCCTCCACTTT. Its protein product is CASSQLDRVGSPLHF. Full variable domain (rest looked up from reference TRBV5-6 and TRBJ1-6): DAGVTQSPTHLIKTRGQQVTLRCSPKSGHDTVSWYQQALGQGPQFIFQYYEEEERQRGNFPDRFSGHQFPNYSSELNVNALLLGDSALYLCASSQLDRVGSPLHFGNGTRLTVT.

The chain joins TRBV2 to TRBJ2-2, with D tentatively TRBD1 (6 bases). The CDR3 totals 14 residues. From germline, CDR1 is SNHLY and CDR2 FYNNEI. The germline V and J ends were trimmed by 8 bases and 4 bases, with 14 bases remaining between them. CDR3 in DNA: TGTGCCAGCGTGTGGTTGGGGGCCACCGGGGAGCTGTTTTTT. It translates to CASVWLGATGELFF.

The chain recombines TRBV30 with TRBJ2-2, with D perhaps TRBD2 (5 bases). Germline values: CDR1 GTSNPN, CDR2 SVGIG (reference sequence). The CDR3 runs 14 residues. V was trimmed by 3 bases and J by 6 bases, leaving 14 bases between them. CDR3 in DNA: TGTGCCTGGAGGGCCTTACTAGTGGCCGGGGAGCTGTTTTTT. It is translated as CAWRALLVAGELFF.

CDR3 sequence: CASSLDLADNEQFF. For the CDR3, the DNA is TGTGCCAGTAGTCTGGACCTAGCGGACAATGAGCAGTTCTTC. V gene TRBV19 combines with J gene TRBJ2-1; TRBD2 agrees at 7 bases. This CDR3 has 14 residues. The germline V gene encodes CDR1 LNHDA and CDR2 SQIVND (reference sequence). The V and J ends lost 5 bases and 5 bases, in that order; junction bases with no gene match: 6.

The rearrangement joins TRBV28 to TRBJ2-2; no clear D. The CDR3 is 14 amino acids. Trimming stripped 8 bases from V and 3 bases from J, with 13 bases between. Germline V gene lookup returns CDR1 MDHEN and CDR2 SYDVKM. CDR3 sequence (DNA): TGTGCCAGCGGAACTTCGGGTTACACCGGGGAGCTGTTTTTT. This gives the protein CASGTSGYTGELFF.

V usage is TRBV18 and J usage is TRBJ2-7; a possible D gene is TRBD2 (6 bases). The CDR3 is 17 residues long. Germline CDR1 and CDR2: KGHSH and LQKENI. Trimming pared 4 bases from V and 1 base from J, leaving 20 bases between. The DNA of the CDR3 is TGTGCCAGCTCACAGGGGAGGCGGGGCCTAGATTCCTACGAGCAGTACTTC. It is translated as CASSQGRRGLDSYEQYF.

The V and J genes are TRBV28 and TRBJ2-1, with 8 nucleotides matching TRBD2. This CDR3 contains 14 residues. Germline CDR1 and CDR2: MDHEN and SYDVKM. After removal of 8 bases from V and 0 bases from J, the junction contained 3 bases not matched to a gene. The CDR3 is CASRSGSSYNEQFF. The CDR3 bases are TGTGCCAGCCGGAGCGGGAGCTCCTACAATGAGCAGTTCTTC.

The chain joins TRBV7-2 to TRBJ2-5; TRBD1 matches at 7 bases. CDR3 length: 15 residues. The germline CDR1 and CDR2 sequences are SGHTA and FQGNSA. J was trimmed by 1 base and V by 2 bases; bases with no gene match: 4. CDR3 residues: CASSLNRGFQETQYF. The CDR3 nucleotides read TGTGCCAGCAGCTTAAACAGGGGATTCCAAGAGACCCAGTACTTC. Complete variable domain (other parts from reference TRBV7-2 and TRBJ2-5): GAGVSQSPSNKVTEKGKDVELRCDPISGHTALYWYRQSLGQGLEFLIYFQGNSAPDKSGLPSDRFSAERTGGSVSTLTIQRTQQEDSAVYLCASSLNRGFQETQYFGPGTRLLVL.

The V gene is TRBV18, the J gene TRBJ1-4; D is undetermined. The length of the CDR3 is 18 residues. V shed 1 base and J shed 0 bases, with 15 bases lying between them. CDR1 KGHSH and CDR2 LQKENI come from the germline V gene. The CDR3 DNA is TGTGCCAGCTCACCACTCTTAACGAGCTCGGCAACTAATGAAAAACTGTTTTTT. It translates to CASSPLLTSSATNEKLFF. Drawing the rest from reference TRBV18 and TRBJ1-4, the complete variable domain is NAGVMQNPRHLVRRRGQEARLRCSPMKGHSHVYWYRQLPEEGLKFMVYLQKENIIDESGMPKERFSAEFPKEGPSILRIQQVVRGDSAAYFCASSPLLTSSATNEKLFFGSGTQLSVL.

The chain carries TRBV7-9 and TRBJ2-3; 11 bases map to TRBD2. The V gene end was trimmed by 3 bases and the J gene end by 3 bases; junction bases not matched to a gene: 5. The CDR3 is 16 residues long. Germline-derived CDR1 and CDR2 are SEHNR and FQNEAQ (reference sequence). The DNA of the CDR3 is TGTGCCAGCAGCTTGACCGGGACTAGCGGTACAGATACGCAGTATTTT. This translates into CASSLTGTSGTDTQYF.

This chain's CDR3 is CASSLGTGVANYGYTF. DNA of the CDR3: TGTGCCAGCAGCTTGGGGACAGGGGTTGCTAACTATGGCTACACCTTC. The chain employs TRBV5-5 and TRBJ1-2, with 9 positions matching TRBD1. Per the germline V gene, CDR1 is SGHKS and CDR2 is YYEKEE (reference sequence). V was pared by 0 bases and J by 0 bases, with 3 bases of the junction left unmatched. The CDR3 runs 16 residues.

CDR3 nucleotides: TGTGCCAGCAGCGACTCCTCAGGGGAGCTGTTTTTT. Protein sequence: CASSDSSGELFF. This rearrangement joins TRBV6-5 to TRBJ2-2; D unresolved. There are 12 residues in the CDR3. Germline values: CDR1 MNHEY, CDR2 SVGAGI. V was shortened by 6 bases and J by 8 bases, with 10 bases between the two germline ends.

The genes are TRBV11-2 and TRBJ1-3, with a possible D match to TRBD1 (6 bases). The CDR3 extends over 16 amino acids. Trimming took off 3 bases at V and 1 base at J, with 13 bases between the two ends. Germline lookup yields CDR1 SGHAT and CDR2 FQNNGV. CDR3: CASSFSRGSSGNTIYF. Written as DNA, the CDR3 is TGTGCCAGCAGCTTTAGCAGGGGCTCTTCTGGAAACACCATATATTTT.

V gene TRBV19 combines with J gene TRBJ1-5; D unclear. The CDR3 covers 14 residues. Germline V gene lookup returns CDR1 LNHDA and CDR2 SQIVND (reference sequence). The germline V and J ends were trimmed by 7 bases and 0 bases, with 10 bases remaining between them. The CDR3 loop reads CASNGGHSNQPQHF. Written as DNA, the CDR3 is TGTGCCAGTAACGGCGGCCATAGCAATCAGCCCCAGCATTTT.

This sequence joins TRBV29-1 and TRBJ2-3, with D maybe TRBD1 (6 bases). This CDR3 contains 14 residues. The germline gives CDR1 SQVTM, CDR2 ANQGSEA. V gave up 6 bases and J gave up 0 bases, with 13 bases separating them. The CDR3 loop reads CSVRDTSSTDTQYF. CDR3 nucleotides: TGCAGCGTCCGGGACACCTCTAGCACAGATACGCAGTATTTT.